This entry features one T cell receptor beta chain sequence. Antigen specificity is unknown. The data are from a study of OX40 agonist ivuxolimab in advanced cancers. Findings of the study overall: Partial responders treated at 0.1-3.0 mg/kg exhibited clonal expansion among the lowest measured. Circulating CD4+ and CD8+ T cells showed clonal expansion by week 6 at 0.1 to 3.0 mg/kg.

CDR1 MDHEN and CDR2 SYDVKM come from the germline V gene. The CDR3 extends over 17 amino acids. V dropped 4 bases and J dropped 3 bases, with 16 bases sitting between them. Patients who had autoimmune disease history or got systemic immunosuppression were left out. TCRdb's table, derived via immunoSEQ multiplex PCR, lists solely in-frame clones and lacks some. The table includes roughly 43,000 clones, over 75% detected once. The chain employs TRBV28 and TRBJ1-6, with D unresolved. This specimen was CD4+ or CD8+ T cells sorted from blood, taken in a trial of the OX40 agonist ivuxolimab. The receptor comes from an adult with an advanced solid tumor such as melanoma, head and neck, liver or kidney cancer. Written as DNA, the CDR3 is TGTGCCAGCAGTTCCCCCCAAGAGTTTCTCTATAATTCACCCCTCCACTTT. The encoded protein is CASSSPQEFLYNSPLHF.